These 25 T cell receptor beta chains were all obtained from the same sample, sequenced in a study of radiotherapy plus CTLA-4 blockade in lung cancer. Using immunoSEQ multiplex PCR, the repertoire was profiled, and TCRdb retains in-frame clones only, with some absent. The sample includes about 98,000 clones, just over 85% of them seen just once. Sequenced material: peripheral blood, taken from a patient treated with radiotherapy plus ipilimumab. The receptors here all came from a human donor with non-small cell lung cancer that progressed on radiotherapy plus ipilimumab.

The rearrangement links TRBV5-1 to TRBJ2-3; 10 positions match TRBD2. The CDR3 spans 20 residues. The germline CDR1 and CDR2 sequences are SGHRS and YFSETQ. The junction had 19 bases not matched to a gene; V was cut back by 4 bases and J by 2 bases. The CDR3 nucleotides are TGCGCCAGCAGCCCGGGGGAACCGGCATGGACTAGCGGACACACAGATACGCAGTATTTT. Its translation is CASSPGEPAWTSGHTDTQYF.

V is TRBV7-3 and J is TRBJ1-2; 8 nucleotides match TRBD1. V trimming: 5 bases; J trimming: 4 bases; junction bases outside the gene matches: 3. The CDR3 has 13 amino acids. Per the germline V gene, CDR1 is SGHTA and CDR2 is FQGTGA. The CDR3 DNA follows: TGTGCCAGCAGCCAGGGGGCGGGCTATGGCTACACCTTC. Amino acids: CASSQGAGYGYTF.

The rearrangement joins TRBV7-2 to TRBJ2-7, with 7 positions matching TRBD2. The CDR3 loop spans 15 amino acids. CDR1 SGHTA and CDR2 FQGNSA come from the germline V gene. Trimming cost V 5 bases and J 2 bases; bases outside gene matches: 9. CDR3 amino acids: CASSVSGTTAYEQYF. The CDR3 DNA reads as TGTGCCAGCAGCGTCTCCGGGACTACAGCCTACGAGCAGTACTTC. The full variable domain, its missing parts supplied by reference TRBV7-2 and TRBJ2-7, is GAGVSQSPSNKVTEKGKDVELRCDPISGHTALYWYRQSLGQGLEFLIYFQGNSAPDKSGLPSDRFSAERTGGSVSTLTIQRTQQEDSAVYLCASSVSGTTAYEQYFGPGTRLTVT.

The chain employs TRBV5-1 and TRBJ2-7; 7 bases match TRBD2. There are 14 residues in the CDR3. Germline V gene data show CDR1 as SGHRS and CDR2 as YFSETQ. V lost 6 bases and J lost 0; bases outside the gene matches: 6. The CDR3 DNA reads TGCGCCAGCAAGGCTAGCGGATTCTCCTACGAGCAGTACTTC. It specifies CASKASGFSYEQYF.

J is TRBJ2-7 and V is TRBV5-6; 7 nucleotides agree with TRBD2. The germline gives CDR1 SGHDT, CDR2 YYEEEE. The CDR3 runs to 12 residues. Losses at the gene ends were 7 bases for V and 3 bases for J; bases not matched to a gene: 4. The CDR3 nucleotides are TGTGCCAGCGGCCGGGGGGACTACGAGCAGTACTTC. Residues: CASGRGDYEQYF.

The table lists this clone with a count of one. This chain uses TRBV7-9 with TRBJ2-7; D possibly corresponds to TRBD2 (6 bases). With 5 bases removed from V and 0 bases from J, the gap between germline ends came to 14 bases. Germline lookup yields CDR1 SEHNR and CDR2 FQNEAQ (reference sequence). The CDR3 loop spans 15 amino acids. The CDR3 is CASSGSGDISYEQYF. CDR3 nucleotide sequence: TGTGCCAGCAGCGGTAGCGGTGACATCTCCTACGAGCAGTACTTC.

This rearrangement joins TRBV6-1 to TRBJ1-1; no reliable D call. The length of the CDR3 is 14 residues. Germline V gene lookup returns CDR1 MNHNS and CDR2 SASEGT. V gave up 4 bases and J gave up 4 bases, with 13 bases separating them. This CDR3 is CASSGNLGVTEAFF. In DNA form, the CDR3 reads TGTGCCAGCAGTGGGAACCTTGGGGTCACTGAAGCTTTCTTT.

This clone has a single count. The rearrangement links TRBV6-5 to TRBJ2-2, with 12 bases aligning to TRBD2. CDR3 size: 15 residues. The V gene end was trimmed by 8 bases and the J gene end by 7 bases; junction bases not matched to a gene: 8. CDR1 MNHEY and CDR2 SVGAGI come from the germline V gene. This CDR3 reads CASGETSGSVGELFF. The DNA of the CDR3 is TGTGCCAGCGGGGAGACTAGCGGGAGTGTCGGGGAGCTGTTTTTT.

The CDR3 here is CASSLAPFGQGLYEQYF. The CDR3 DNA sequence: TGTGCCAGCAGCTTAGCCCCATTTGGACAGGGGCTCTACGAGCAGTACTTC. The chain uses TRBV7-4 and TRBJ2-7; 9 positions agree with TRBD1. J gave up 3 bases and V 0 bases, and 9 bases lay outside the gene matches. The CDR3 runs 17 residues. Germline loops: CDR1 SGHVT, CDR2 SQSDAQ.

The chain joins TRBV5-6 to TRBJ2-3, with 7 bases lining up with TRBD1. V lost 7 bases, J lost 2 bases, and 10 bases stayed unmatched. This CDR3 has 15 amino acids. Per germline, CDR1 SGHDT and CDR2 YYEEEE. DNA for the CDR3: TGTGCCAGCTCGGGGACGGGACAGTCCACAGATACGCAGTATTTT. This sequence encodes CASSGTGQSTDTQYF.

The chain has TRBV2 and TRBJ1-2, with D unresolved. This CDR3 contains 13 residues. Germline V CDR1 and CDR2: SNHLY, FYNNEI. V lost 2 bases, J lost 2 bases, and 6 bases lay in between. The CDR3 nucleotides read TGTGCCAGCAGTGAATCGGGGAACTATGGCTACACCTTC. Amino acid sequence: CASSESGNYGYTF.

The rearrangement links TRBV2 to TRBJ2-5; tentative D call: TRBD1 (5 bases). V lost 5 bases and J 5 bases, leaving 12 bases between the germline ends. The CDR3 sequence is 13 residues long. Per germline, CDR1 SNHLY and CDR2 FYNNEI. This CDR3 is CASSTRVMETQYF. In DNA, the CDR3 is TGTGCCAGCAGTACCAGGGTGATGGAGACCCAGTACTTC.

This clone was recorded a few times. This chain links TRBV5-1 with TRBJ1-4; D ambiguous. The CDR3 loop spans 13 amino acids. Germline V lookup: CDR1 SGHRS, CDR2 YFSETQ. Trimming left V 0 bases short and J 7 bases short, with 7 bases between. This CDR3 is CASSLDWGEKLFF. In nucleotides, the CDR3 is TGCGCCAGCAGCTTGGACTGGGGTGAAAAACTGTTTTTT.

The sample holds one count of this clone. The chain joins TRBV9 to TRBJ2-5; the D gene is possibly TRBD2 (5 bases). The germline V and J ends were trimmed by 3 bases and 4 bases, with 16 bases remaining between them. The CDR3 is 15 residues long. Germline CDR1 reads SGDLS; CDR2 reads YYNGEE. The CDR3 region is CASSAASGEGETQYF. The DNA of the CDR3 is TGTGCCAGCAGCGCCGCGTCAGGTGAGGGAGAGACCCAGTACTTC.

J is TRBJ2-7 and V is TRBV5-5; D may be TRBD1 (6 bases). The germline V gene has CDR1 SGHKS and CDR2 YYEKEE (reference sequence). The CDR3 is 14 amino acids. Trimming pared 0 bases from V and 3 bases from J, leaving 10 bases between. In DNA, the CDR3 is TGTGCCAGCAGCTTGGAAGGCAGGGGCTACGAGCAGTACTTC. This gives the protein CASSLEGRGYEQYF.

The V call is TRBV6-6, the J call TRBJ1-1, with D perhaps matching TRBD1 (5 bases). V was trimmed by 4 bases and J by 12 bases, leaving 15 bases between them. CDR1 is MNHNY, CDR2 SVGAGI, per germline (reference sequence). This CDR3 has 12 residues. The CDR3 DNA follows: TGTGCCAGCAGTTTACAGGCCCCGAGGACTTTCTTT. Translation gives CASSLQAPRTFF.

This clone appeared once. Here the CDR3 DNA reads TGTGCCAGTAATCGAAACGGGGAGCTGTTTTTT. Translating gives CASNRNGELFF. The chain links TRBV19 to TRBJ2-2; unclear D gene. Germline V gene data show CDR1 as LNHDA and CDR2 as SQIVND (reference sequence). The germline V and J ends were trimmed by 7 bases and 7 bases, with 7 bases remaining between them. The CDR3 runs 11 residues.

The rearrangement joins TRBV16 to TRBJ2-7; 7 nucleotides agree with TRBD2. With 8 bases clipped from V and 2 bases from J, the junction kept 9 bases outside the gene matches. This CDR3 is 14 amino acids long. Germline V gives CDR1 KGHSY, CDR2 FQNENV. CDR3 region: CASRIASGPYEQYF. The CDR3 region has the DNA TGTGCCAGCCGGATAGCTAGCGGACCCTACGAGCAGTACTTC.

The chain employs TRBV6-1 and TRBJ1-1; D is uncertain. CDR1 is MNHNS and CDR2 is SASEGT in the germline V gene. The CDR3 contains 16 residues. Between the trimmed V and J ends, which lost 0 bases and 3 bases, there was a span of 14 bases. CDR3 in DNA: TGTGCCAGCAGTGAAGCGGGCCTCCCCGGGGACACTGAAGCTTTCTTT. Residues: CASSEAGLPGDTEAFF.

The rearrangement joins TRBV11-2 to TRBJ1-5; 8 bases line up with TRBD1. With 0 bases clipped from V and 9 bases from J, the junction kept 7 bases outside the gene matches. This CDR3 has 15 amino acids. Germline V gene sequence: CDR1 SGHAT, CDR2 FQNNGV. The chain's CDR3 is CASSLDNRGGLPQHF. DNA of the CDR3: TGTGCCAGCAGCTTAGATAACAGGGGGGGTCTGCCCCAGCATTTT.

The gene calls are TRBV25-1 and TRBJ2-5; D possibly corresponds to TRBD1 (6 bases). Trimming took 8 bases from V and 1 from J, leaving 17 bases between them. Germline CDR1 reads MGHDK; CDR2 reads SYGVNS. The CDR3 contains 15 residues. CDR3: CASGGATASQETQYF. The CDR3 DNA is TGTGCCAGCGGGGGCGCTACGGCTTCCCAAGAGACCCAGTACTTC.

The rearrangement uses TRBV5-1 and TRBJ2-2; a weak D match, TRBD2 (6 bases). This CDR3 region has 16 residues. CDR1 and CDR2 (germline): SGHRS, YFSETQ. The ends were cut back, 1 base at V and 5 bases at J, with 15 bases in the middle. The CDR3 sequence is CASSLIVGSVTGELFF. In DNA, the CDR3 is TGCGCCAGCAGCTTGATTGTCGGGAGCGTTACCGGGGAGCTGTTTTTT.

The chain recombines TRBV5-1 with TRBJ2-1; tentatively, D is TRBD2 (5 bases). The germline V and J ends were trimmed by 2 bases and 6 bases, with 15 bases remaining between them. This CDR3 contains 15 residues. Germline V gene lookup returns CDR1 SGHRS and CDR2 YFSETQ. This CDR3 reads CASSFEPGSSNEQFF. As DNA, the CDR3 is TGCGCCAGCAGCTTCGAGCCGGGGTCATCCAATGAGCAGTTCTTC. Full variable domain (missing parts from reference TRBV5-1 and TRBJ2-1): KAGVTQTPRYLIKTRGQQVTLSCSPISGHRSVSWYQQTPGQGLQFLFEYFSETQRNKGNFPGRFSGRQFSNSRSEMNVSTLELGDSALYLCASSFEPGSSNEQFFGPGTRLTVL.

The rearrangement joins TRBV5-1 to TRBJ2-1; 8 nucleotides align to TRBD1. CDR3 size: 16 residues. The germline CDR1 and CDR2 sequences are SGHRS and YFSETQ. With V trimmed by 5 bases and J by 6 bases, 13 bases remained unmatched. In DNA, the CDR3 is TGCGCCAGCAGTAGACAGGGGCTTACGCTAGGCAATGAGCAGTTCTTC. This gives the protein CASSRQGLTLGNEQFF. The full variable domain, its missing parts supplied by reference TRBV5-1 and TRBJ2-1, is KAGVTQTPRYLIKTRGQQVTLSCSPISGHRSVSWYQQTPGQGLQFLFEYFSETQRNKGNFPGRFSGRQFSNSRSEMNVSTLELGDSALYLCASSRQGLTLGNEQFFGPGTRLTVL.

This chain links TRBV2 with TRBJ2-4; weak D call: TRBD1 (5 bases). Germline CDR1 SNHLY, CDR2 FYNNEI. CDR3 size: 16 residues. The V gene lost 3 bases and the J gene lost 3 bases, with 15 bases spanning the gap. CDR3 residues: CASSEIQDVGKNIQYF. CDR3 DNA sequence: TGTGCCAGCAGTGAGATACAGGATGTGGGCAAAAACATTCAGTACTTC.